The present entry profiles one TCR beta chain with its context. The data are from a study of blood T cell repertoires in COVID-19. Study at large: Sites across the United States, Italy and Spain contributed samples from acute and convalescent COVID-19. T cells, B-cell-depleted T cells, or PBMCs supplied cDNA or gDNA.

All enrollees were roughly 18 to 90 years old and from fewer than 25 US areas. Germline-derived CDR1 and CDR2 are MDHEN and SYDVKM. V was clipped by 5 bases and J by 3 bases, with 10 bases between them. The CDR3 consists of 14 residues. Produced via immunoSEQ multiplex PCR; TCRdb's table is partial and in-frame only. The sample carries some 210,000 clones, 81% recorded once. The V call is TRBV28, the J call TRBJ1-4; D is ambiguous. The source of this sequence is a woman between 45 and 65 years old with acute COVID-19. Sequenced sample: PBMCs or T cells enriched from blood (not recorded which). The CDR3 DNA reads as TGTGCCAGCAGTCTAACAGTCTCTAATGAAAAACTGTTTTTT. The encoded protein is CASSLTVSNEKLFF.